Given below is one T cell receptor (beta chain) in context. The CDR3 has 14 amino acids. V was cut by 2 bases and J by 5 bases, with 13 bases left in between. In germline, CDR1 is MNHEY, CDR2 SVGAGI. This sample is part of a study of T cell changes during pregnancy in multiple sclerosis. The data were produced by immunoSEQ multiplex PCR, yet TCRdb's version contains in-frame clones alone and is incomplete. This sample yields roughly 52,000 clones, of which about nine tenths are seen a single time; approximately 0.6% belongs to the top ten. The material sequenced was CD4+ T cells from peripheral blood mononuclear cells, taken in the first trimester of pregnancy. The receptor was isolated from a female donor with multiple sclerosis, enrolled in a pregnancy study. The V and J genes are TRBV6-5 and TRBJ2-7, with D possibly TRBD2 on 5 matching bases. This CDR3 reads CASSYGGYSDEQYF. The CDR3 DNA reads TGTGCCAGCAGTTACGGCGGGTACAGCGACGAGCAGTACTTC.